The 9 T cell receptor beta chains in this list originate from one sample, sequenced in a study of Ad26.COV2.S vaccination and SARS-CoV-2 variants. Using immunoSEQ multiplex PCR, the repertoire was profiled, and TCRdb retains in-frame clones only, with some absent. Of a few hundred thousand clones listed, more than 75% were seen once; the top ten hold 3.6%. As to treatment: approximately 18 received Ad26.COV2.S at low or high dose, single or two shots; 5 received placebo; per-sample allocation not given. At day 63 after the first vaccine or placebo injection, samples were drawn. The sequenced sample was peripheral blood, obtained in a trial of Ad26.COV2.S vaccine versus placebo. These receptors came from a person between 18 and 59 years old who received the Ad26.COV2.S COVID-19 vaccine or a placebo.

The V and J genes are TRBV15 and TRBJ1-5; TRBD1 matches at 10 bases. This CDR3 contains 15 residues. The J segment lost 2 bases and the V segment lost 8 bases, leaving 6 bases of the junction unmatched. Germline CDR1 LNHNV, CDR2 YYDKDF (reference sequence). The CDR3 sequence is CATVVGQGRNQPQHF. The DNA of the CDR3 is TGTGCCACCGTCGTGGGACAGGGGCGCAATCAGCCCCAGCATTTT.

This chain connects TRBV19 to TRBJ2-1, with 10 bases matching TRBD2. With V trimmed by 5 bases and J by 2 bases, 6 bases remained unmatched. This CDR3 spans 16 amino acids. From germline, CDR1 is LNHDA and CDR2 SQIVND (reference sequence). Here the CDR3 DNA reads TGTGCCAGTAGTTCCAGGACTAGCGGTGCCTACAATGAGCAGTTCTTC. This encodes CASSSRTSGAYNEQFF.

The chain is built from TRBV21-1 and TRBJ2-5; the table's D gene call, TRBD1, was not cross checked with the DNA. TRBV21-1 has pseudogene status. The CDR3 totals 16 residues. CDR3 loop: CASSQQGIGCQETQYF. The CDR3 coding sequence is TGTGCCAGCAGTCAACAGGGGATTGGTTGCCAAGAGACCCAGTACTTC.

The chain combines TRBV30 with TRBJ1-1; the match to TRBD1 covers 7 bases. The CDR3 loop spans 12 amino acids. CDR1 is GTSNPN and CDR2 is SVGIG in the germline V gene (reference sequence). J was trimmed by 2 bases and V by 6 bases; bases with no gene match: 3. The CDR3 DNA is TGTGCCTGTGACAGGGTAAACACTGAAGCTTTCTTT. Translating gives CACDRVNTEAFF.

The rearrangement uses TRBV30 and TRBJ2-2; D ambiguous. Looked up from germline, CDR1 is GTSNPN and CDR2 is SVGIG (reference sequence). This CDR3 has 14 amino acids. Trimming cost V 0 bases and J 9 bases, with 14 bases left between them. The DNA for the CDR3 is TGTGCCTGGAGTGTAAGGGCAGGAAGACGGGAGCTGTTTTTT. Its protein product is CAWSVRAGRRELFF.

This clone has a count of ten or more. CDR3 residues: CASRGQPNTEAFF. The CDR3 DNA reads as TGTGCCAGCAGAGGACAACCGAACACTGAAGCTTTCTTT. V usage is TRBV5-6 and J usage is TRBJ1-1; TRBD1 might be the D (5 bases). In germline, CDR1 is SGHDT, CDR2 YYEEEE. Trimming removed 5 bases from V and 1 base from J, with 9 bases in between. This CDR3 region has 13 residues.

The chain couples TRBV14 to TRBJ2-7, with 9 positions matching TRBD2. Germline loops: CDR1 SGHDN, CDR2 FVKESK. Trimming cost V 4 bases and J 2 bases; bases outside gene matches: 6. The CDR3 extends over 15 amino acids. The CDR3 protein is CASSPGRGGTYEQYF. CDR3 in DNA: TGTGCCAGCAGCCCAGGGCGGGGGGGGACCTACGAGCAGTACTTC.

This chain connects TRBV2 to TRBJ2-7; D possibly corresponds to TRBD1 (6 bases). V lost 0 bases to trimming and J lost 3 bases, with 12 bases between them. This CDR3 is 15 amino acids long. Germline CDR1 reads SNHLY; CDR2 reads FYNNEI. The CDR3 protein is CASSEAGRGNYEQYF. CDR3 nucleotides: TGTGCCAGCAGTGAAGCAGGTAGGGGGAACTACGAGCAGTACTTC.

The J gene is TRBJ1-2, the V gene TRBV6-6, with D perhaps matching TRBD1 (5 bases). The germline gives CDR1 MNHNY, CDR2 SVGAGI (reference sequence). V was shortened by 2 bases and J by 8 bases, with 12 bases between the two germline ends. The CDR3 contains 13 residues. The CDR3 DNA reads TGTGCCAGCAGTTACGAGGGACTCTTCGGCTACACCTTC. This translates into CASSYEGLFGYTF.